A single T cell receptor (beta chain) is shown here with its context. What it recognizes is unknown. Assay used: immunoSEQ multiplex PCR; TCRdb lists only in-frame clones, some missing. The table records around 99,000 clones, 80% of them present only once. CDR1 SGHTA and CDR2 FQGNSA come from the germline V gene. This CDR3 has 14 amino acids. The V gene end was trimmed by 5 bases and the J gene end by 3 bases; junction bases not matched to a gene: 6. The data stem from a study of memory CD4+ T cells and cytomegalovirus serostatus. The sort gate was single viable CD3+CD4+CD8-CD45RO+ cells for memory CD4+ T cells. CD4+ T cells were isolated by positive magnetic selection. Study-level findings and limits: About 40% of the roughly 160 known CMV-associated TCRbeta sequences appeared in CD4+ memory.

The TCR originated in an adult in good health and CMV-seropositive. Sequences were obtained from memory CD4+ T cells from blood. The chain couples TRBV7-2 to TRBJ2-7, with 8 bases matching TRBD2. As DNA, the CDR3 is TGTGCCAGCAGCGGGAGACTAGCGTTCTACGAGCAGTACTTC. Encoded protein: CASSGRLAFYEQYF.